The clone carrying this T cell receptor beta chain was seen a single time. During the collection period, no donor immune events like infections were recorded. This record comes from a study of identifying expanded T cells in peripheral blood. The V end lost 8 bases, the J end lost 0 bases, and 2 bases lay between the germline ends. Germline V gene lookup returns CDR1 MNHEY and CDR2 SMNVEV (reference sequence). This CDR3 has 12 amino acids. Produced via immunoSEQ multiplex PCR; TCRdb's table is partial and in-frame only. The profile shows just under 65,000 clones, roughly 86% of them singletons. Sequencing used blood. The sequence was collected from a person between 18 and 75 years old in good health. The chain joins TRBV27 to TRBJ2-6, with D uncertain. This chain's CDR3 is CASRSGANVLTF. CDR3 coding DNA: TGTGCCAGCCGCTCTGGGGCCAACGTCCTGACTTTC.